These T cell receptor beta chains were read from a single sample in a study of PD-L1 blockade in urothelial cancer. The repertoire was sequenced with immunoSEQ multiplex PCR; TCRdb's copy has only in-frame clones and lacks some. The data contain more than 80,000 clones, over 80% of them singletons. The material was PBMCs, obtained around atezolizumab (anti-PD-L1) treatment. These receptors were obtained from a man in his sixties or seventies with urothelial cancer. Each CDR3 is given with its conserved first and last residue. The D gene is left open where the match is weak.

>TRBV28|.
CASSLSSRDFYEQYF
>TRBV9|.
CASSFAGQTYNEQFF
>TRBV5-4|TRBD2
CASSLGGGVVTDTQYF
>TRBV6-5|TRBD2
CASSYFSLAGTEQFF
>TRBV7-9|TRBD2
CASIGAGGGQNIQYF
>TRBV9|TRBD1
CASSRRGGQGSYEQYF
>TRBV6-1|.
CASRPLSDKNTEAFF
>TRBV25-1|.
CASSETANTGELFF
>TRBV7-2|TRBD2
CASSPEDGGVRYNEQFF
>TRBV6-5|.
CASSYQDRNTEAFF
>TRBV7-9|.
CASSLENEQFF
>TRBV7-8|.
CASSPLLGRTQRSNQPQHF
>TRBV10-3|TRBD1
CAISEKTQGAEQYF
>TRBV19|TRBD2
CASSIEASGGTDTQYF
>TRBV5-4|TRBD2
CASSLTIAGSSYNEQFF
>TRBV19|.
CASSNRDLETQYF
>TRBV10-3|.
CAISDYRDTQYF
>TRBV4-1|.
CASSQGRTGLDYGYTF
>TRBV4-1|.
CASSQDQSRYNYGYTF
>TRBV6-5|.
CASSSYRDFGAGELFF
>TRBV5-1|.
CASREDGSAFF
>TRBV10-1|TRBD1
CASSGVEGAVGYTF
>TRBV11-2|.
CASSFDSPSYNEQFF
>TRBV6-1|.
CASSRDLGFETQYF
>TRBV19|TRBD1
CASSRGQGVHTEAFF
>TRBV5-1|.
CASSRGGTTNEKLFF
>TRBV4-1|TRBD1
CASSPGQGGSNQPQHF
>TRBV30|.
CAWSAGRTEAFF
>TRBV19|.
CASSKVAEFNEQFF
>TRBV5-8|TRBD2
CASSLGLEGEQYF
>TRBV27|.
CASSPWGGNYGYTF
>TRBV6-5|TRBD2
CASKERGSYEQYF
>TRBV27|.
CASSLGRGPTYEQYF
>TRBV5-1|.
CASSPRGIETQYF
>TRBV15|.
CATSRDRRELFF
>TRBV2|.
CASSEASFTDTQYF
>TRBV19|.
CASSPPLYREVTQYF
>TRBV2|.
CASSEYTGGAFF
>TRBV7-2|.
CASSFFAAGSTDTQYF
>TRBV29-1|TRBD2
CSVGTSGGSDTQYF
>TRBV7-2|.
CASNSQHQETQYF
>TRBV28|TRBD1
CATARDRENGYTF